The entry below describes one TCR beta chain. Its specificity is not known. The sample belongs to a study of PD-1 blockade in classical Hodgkin lymphoma. Study-level information: Nivolumab dosing for patients was 3 mg/kg, administered intravenously every 2 weeks. Findings and limits, study-wide: Baseline TCR diversity was reportedly lower in newly diagnosed patients than healthy donors. Complete responders' baseline diversity resembled that of newly diagnosed patients.

Only in-frame clones appear in the TCRdb table, and some are missing; sequencing was by immunoSEQ multiplex PCR. Among tens of thousands of clones listed, around 84% were seen once. CDR3 length: 13 amino acids. V dropped 5 bases and J dropped 5 bases, with 14 bases sitting between them. Germline V gives CDR1 SGHRS, CDR2 YFSETQ. There was relapse after autologous stem cell transplantation in every patient, and there was variation in brentuximab vedotin exposure. Thawed PBMCs yielded CD4+ T cells through magnetic negative selection. Sequenced here: CD4+ T cells from blood, sampled at baseline. The chain carries TRBV5-1 and TRBJ2-7; D is unresolved. The sequence was collected from a human donor with classical Hodgkin lymphoma. The CDR3 DNA reads as TGCGCCAGCAGGGAGACGATCGGAGACGAGCAGTACTTC. Translating gives CASRETIGDEQYF.